The 24 T cell receptor beta chains presented below share a single source sample, sequenced in a study of shared clonotypes between healthy human individuals. Clones were read by immunoSEQ multiplex PCR, and TCRdb kept only the in-frame ones, dropping some. The sample yields about 2.1 million clones, about 94% seen once. Naive CD8 cells lacked CD45RO, underwent positive selection for CCR7 and left out terminally differentiated effector memory CD45RA+ cells. The sequenced sample was naive CD8+ T cells from PBMCs. The receptors here all came from a man aged 18 to 30 in good health. Some clones in this sample may be carry-over from other donors' samples.

The J gene is TRBJ2-1, the V gene TRBV6-6; D might be TRBD1 (5 bases). The CDR3 is 15 residues long. CDR1 is MNHNY and CDR2 is SVGAGI in the germline V gene (reference sequence). Deletions cut 6 bases from V and 4 bases from J, with 16 bases between. This CDR3 is CASSPLEGVYNEQFF. The CDR3 DNA is TGTGCCAGCAGCCCGTTAGAAGGGGTGTACAATGAGCAGTTCTTC.

V is TRBV27 and J is TRBJ2-5; D is possibly TRBD1 (5 bases). CDR3 length: 14 residues. V was trimmed by 5 bases and J by 2 bases, leaving 12 bases between them. Looked up from germline, CDR1 is MNHEY and CDR2 is SMNVEV (reference sequence). The CDR3 here is CASSPYRSQETQYF. As DNA, the CDR3 is TGTGCCAGCAGTCCATACAGGTCGCAAGAGACCCAGTACTTC.

This clone has a single count. The chain employs TRBV7-8 and TRBJ2-5, with D maybe TRBD2 (6 bases). The J call may be in error: the DNA end matches TRBJ2-7 better. The CDR3 has 13 residues. Germline CDR1 is SGHVS and CDR2 is FQNEAQ. The CDR3 DNA sequence: TGTGCCAGCAGCCCGGGGGTAGGCTACGAGCAGTACTTC. The encoded protein is CASSPGVGYEQYF.

The J gene is TRBJ2-7, the V gene TRBV7-3; 9 bases map to TRBD2. Germline CDR1 is SGHTA and CDR2 is FQGTGA. The CDR3 is 16 amino acids. V gave up 5 bases and J gave up 5 bases; unmatched junction bases: 13. CDR3 region: CASSPVGREGIHEQYF. In DNA form, the CDR3 reads TGTGCCAGCAGCCCGGTGGGGCGGGAGGGTATCCACGAGCAGTACTTC.

V is TRBV11-3 and J is TRBJ2-3, with D perhaps TRBD1 or TRBD2 (6 bases each). The CDR3 length is 15 residues. Germline V gene data show CDR1 as SGHNT and CDR2 as YENEEA. The V and J ends lost 0 bases and 2 bases respectively, with 9 bases between them. The CDR3 loop reads CASSLDRGDTDTQYF. The CDR3 DNA reads TGTGCCAGCAGCTTAGATAGGGGGGACACAGATACGCAGTATTTT.

The V and J genes are TRBV7-2 and TRBJ1-2; D may be TRBD1 (6 bases). Germline V gene data show CDR1 as SGHTA and CDR2 as FQGNSA. V lost 0 bases to trimming and J lost 5 bases, with 16 bases between them. This CDR3 region has 16 residues. CDR3 protein: CASSLASRGVIYGYTF. The CDR3 bases are TGTGCCAGCAGCTTAGCATCCAGGGGTGTTATTTATGGCTACACCTTC.

V usage is TRBV4-3 and J usage is TRBJ2-1; TRBD2 aligns across 8 bases. The V gene's germline CDR1 is LGHNA and CDR2 YSLEER. With V trimmed by 1 base and J by 4 bases, 6 bases remained unmatched. The CDR3 runs 16 residues. CDR3 nucleotide sequence: TGCGCCAGCAGCCAAGCCTCTAGCGGGTTTTACAATGAGCAGTTCTTC. It encodes CASSQASSGFYNEQFF.

The chain carries TRBV9 and TRBJ2-3; weak D call: TRBD2 (6 bases). Trimming left V 3 bases short and J 4 bases short, with 12 bases between. The CDR3 covers 14 residues. The germline gives CDR1 SGDLS, CDR2 YYNGEE. CDR3 sequence (DNA): TGTGCCAGCAGCGAGGGCGGGAACCCAGATACGCAGTATTTT. Protein: CASSEGGNPDTQYF. The variable domain in full, completed from reference TRBV9 and TRBJ2-3, reads DSGVTQTPKHLITATGQRVTLRCSPRSGDLSVYWYQQSLDQGLQFLIQYYNGEERAKGNILERFSAQQFPDLHSELNLSSLELGDSALYFCASSEGGNPDTQYFGPGTRLTVL.

The V call is TRBV29-1, the J call TRBJ2-1; 14 bases agree with TRBD2. This CDR3 has 16 amino acids. CDR1 is SQVTM, CDR2 ANQGSEA, per germline. Trimming cost V 5 bases and J 7 bases; bases outside gene matches: 10. CDR3: CSVTDGLAGGYNEQFF. The CDR3 DNA reads TGCAGCGTTACAGACGGACTAGCGGGAGGCTATAATGAGCAGTTCTTC.

The rearrangement joins TRBV18 to TRBJ2-5; D is perhaps TRBD1 (5 bases). Germline V lookup: CDR1 KGHSH, CDR2 LQKENI. Trimming removed 3 bases at V and 5 bases at J, with 10 bases between. The CDR3 has 13 amino acids. CDR3 loop: CASSPWGSETQYF. DNA of the CDR3: TGTGCCAGCTCACCCTGGGGCTCGGAGACCCAGTACTTC.

The gene calls are TRBV6-4 and TRBJ1-5, with D hard to call. Germline assignment: CDR1 MRHNA and CDR2 SNTAGT. There are 18 residues in the CDR3. With 1 base removed from V and 4 bases from J, the gap between germline ends came to 20 bases. In DNA form, the CDR3 reads TGTGCCAGCAGTGACTGGCCCCCAGGCCGGGCCGGAAATCAGCCCCAGCATTTT. Translating gives CASSDWPPGRAGNQPQHF.

CDR3 coding DNA: TGTGCCAGCAGCTTAGCGGAAGGTAATGGCTACACCTTC. This sequence encodes CASSLAEGNGYTF. The chain recombines TRBV7-9 with TRBJ1-2; D gene ambiguous. This CDR3 contains 13 residues. The V and J ends lost 0 bases and 6 bases respectively, with 8 bases between them. Germline loops: CDR1 SEHNR, CDR2 FQNEAQ (reference sequence).

The CDR3 is CASSFTRAVEQYF. The CDR3 DNA reads as TGTGCCAGCAGCTTTACGAGGGCAGTCGAGCAGTACTTC. The chain couples TRBV11-2 to TRBJ2-7, with D tentatively TRBD2 (5 bases). Germline V gives CDR1 SGHAT, CDR2 FQNNGV. Trimming took off 3 bases at V and 6 bases at J, with 12 bases between the two ends. CDR3 length: 13 residues.

This clone was found a few times. The sample carries other DNA sequences with the same CDR3. The chain carries TRBV10-1 and TRBJ1-2; unclear D gene. V was shortened by 3 bases and J by 8 bases, with 13 bases between the two germline ends. CDR3 length: 13 residues. CDR1 and CDR2 (germline): WNHNN, SYGVQD (reference sequence). The DNA for the CDR3 is TGCGCCAGCAGTGACCTAAGGACGGGAGGCTACACCTTC. It translates to CASSDLRTGGYTF.

V gene TRBV2 combines with J gene TRBJ1-2; D not resolved. Germline-derived CDR1 and CDR2 are SNHLY and FYNNEI. Trimming cost V 9 bases and J 6 bases, with 8 bases left between them. The CDR3 spans 10 residues. The CDR3: CARREDGYTF. The CDR3 nucleotides read TGTGCCAGACGGGAGGATGGCTACACCTTC.

This chain connects TRBV30 to TRBJ2-1; weak D call: TRBD2 (6 bases). The germline gives CDR1 GTSNPN, CDR2 SVGIG (reference sequence). The length of the CDR3 is 14 residues. The ends were cut back, 0 bases at V and 5 bases at J, with 11 bases in the middle. The CDR3 sequence is CAWSVGGYHNEQFF. The CDR3 DNA reads TGTGCCTGGAGTGTAGGAGGGTACCACAATGAGCAGTTCTTC.

About this clone itself: This sample also contains other DNA sequences that code for the same CDR3. This rearrangement joins TRBV27 to TRBJ2-1; 7 bases match TRBD2. The length of the CDR3 is 13 residues. The trim removed 2 bases at V and 5 bases at J, leaving 0 bases unmatched. Germline assignment: CDR1 MNHEY and CDR2 SMNVEV (reference sequence). CDR3 region: CASSLLADNEQFF. Written as DNA, the CDR3 is TGTGCCAGCAGTTTACTAGCGGACAATGAGCAGTTCTTC.

The table lists this clone with a few counts. This chain links TRBV9 with TRBJ1-1; maybe TRBD1 (6 bases). V lost 3 bases and J 0 bases, leaving 18 bases between the germline ends. The V gene's germline CDR1 is SGDLS and CDR2 YYNGEE. This CDR3 is built from 17 residues. The CDR3 DNA follows: TGTGCCAGCAGCGACAAGGTCCGGGGACACATGAACACTGAAGCTTTCTTT. This translates into CASSDKVRGHMNTEAFF.

V usage is TRBV27 and J usage is TRBJ2-7; possible D gene TRBD2, 6 bases. The CDR3 sequence is 17 residues long. CDR1 and CDR2 (germline): MNHEY, SMNVEV (reference sequence). The V end was cut by 11 bases, the J end by 2 bases, with 28 bases between. CDR3 in DNA: TGTGCCTCCCAGCCCGGGACTCTAACCATCGGGCCCTACGAGCAGTACTTC. Translated, it gives CASQPGTLTIGPYEQYF.

The V call is TRBV9, the J call TRBJ2-1; D is uncertain. Germline V gene lookup returns CDR1 SGDLS and CDR2 YYNGEE. V was trimmed by 0 bases and J by 1 base, leaving 11 bases between them. The CDR3 sequence is 16 residues long. The CDR3 region has the DNA TGTGCCAGCAGCGTAGCGTGGAGAATTTCCTACAATGAGCAGTTCTTC. Protein sequence: CASSVAWRISYNEQFF.

The CDR3 spells CASSPGTSGSRSYNEQFF. The CDR3 bases are TGTGCCAGCAGTCCCGGGACTAGCGGGAGTAGGTCCTACAATGAGCAGTTCTTC. The chain carries TRBV2 and TRBJ2-1, with 14 bases identical to TRBD2. There are 18 residues in the CDR3. Unmatched junction bases numbered 7, after V lost 5 bases and J lost 1 base. The germline V gene has CDR1 SNHLY and CDR2 FYNNEI.

The chain uses TRBV28 and TRBJ2-4, with D hard to call. The germline V gene has CDR1 MDHEN and CDR2 SYDVKM. This CDR3 contains 15 residues. Deletions cut 2 bases from V and 3 bases from J, with 11 bases between. CDR3 protein: CASSLGRVVKNIQYF. CDR3 in DNA: TGTGCCAGCAGTTTAGGTAGGGTTGTCAAAAACATTCAGTACTTC.

The chain joins TRBV2 to TRBJ2-2; D ambiguous. Trimming removed 3 bases at V and 13 bases at J, with 18 bases between. The CDR3 contains 14 residues. Germline CDR1 SNHLY, CDR2 FYNNEI. Here the CDR3 DNA reads TGTGCCAGCAGTGATTTCTTGGCCCCCTCGAGGCTGTTTTTT. Protein sequence: CASSDFLAPSRLFF. Full variable domain (missing parts from reference TRBV2 and TRBJ2-2): EPEVTQTPSHQVTQMGQEVILRCVPISNHLYFYWYRQILGQKVEFLVSFYNNEISEKSEIFDDQFSVERPDGSNFTLKIRSTKLEDSAMYFCASSDFLAPSRLFFGEGSRLTVL.

The chain is built from TRBV4-1 and TRBJ1-2, with D uncertain. Trimming took off 4 bases at V and 5 bases at J, with 20 bases between the two ends. In germline, CDR1 is MGHRA, CDR2 YSYEKL. The CDR3 is 16 residues long. CDR3 DNA: TGCGCCAGCAGCCCCGAGCCCGAGATGTTTGGGTATGGCTACACCTTC. As protein: CASSPEPEMFGYGYTF.